The sequence of this T cell receptor beta chain was determined in a study of CD8+CD57+ T cells in acquired aplastic anemia. Looking at the study overall: CD4+ and CD8+ cells, once sorted, gave DNA averaging about 3.4 ug. Healthy CD8+ samples averaged about 10 million reads.

About this clonotype: What it binds is unknown.

Study conclusions and caveats: Any difference that existed in CD8+ Simpson's diversity between patients and controls was not significant. Patients and controls shared under 35 CD8+ CDR3 sequences, which appeared highly expressed in patients and within their immunodominant clones.

Profiling that covered TCR beta VDJ and CDR3 relied on genomic DNA as its template. TCRdb redid the calling of the reads with MiXCR, one entry per CDR3 protein. The sample consists of fewer than 250,000 distinct CDR3 sequences, less than 70% of them appearing once. This CDR3 is built from 15 residues. Per germline, CDR1 SGHTA and CDR2 FQGNSA. V was pared by 6 bases and J by 4 bases, with 11 bases of the junction left unmatched. Sequenced material: sorted CD4+, CD8+, or CD8+CD57+ T cells (not recorded which) from PBMCs. The source is a human donor in good health, serving as a control. This sequence joins TRBV7-2 and TRBJ2-7, with 8 bases lining up with TRBD1. CDR3 sequence: CASRLQQGARYEQYF. CDR3 nucleotide sequence: TGTGCCAGCAGACTCCAGCAGGGGGCGCGATACGAGCAGTACTTC.